These 2 T cell receptor beta chains originate from one sample sequenced in a study of T cell responses to AZD1222 COVID-19 vaccine. Sequencing was performed with immunoSEQ multiplex PCR; in TCRdb, only in-frame clones are kept and a portion is missing. This sample has around 89,000 clones; around 89% occur once, and the top ten carry around 5.5%. The sample in question was peripheral blood, obtained 28 days after the second AZD1222 dose. These receptors originate from an adult who received the AZD1222 COVID-19 vaccine.

J is TRBJ2-3 and V is TRBV19; TRBD2 might be the D (7 bases). The ends were cut back, 7 bases at V and 2 bases at J, with 13 bases in the middle. Looked up from germline, CDR1 is LNHDA and CDR2 is SQIVND (reference sequence). The CDR3 sequence is 14 residues long. CDR3 nucleotide sequence: TGTGCCAGTACTGAGGGGGGGAACACAGATACGCAGTATTTT. Translated: CASTEGGNTDTQYF.

This clone was recorded only once. V and J are TRBV7-8 and TRBJ1-2; D call uncertain. Deletions cut 6 bases from V and 4 bases from J, with 18 bases between. This CDR3 is built from 15 residues. Germline-derived CDR1 and CDR2 are SGHVS and FQNEAQ. This CDR3 reads CASSQSLGMVYGYTF. CDR3 in DNA: TGTGCCAGCAGTCAATCTCTGGGGATGGTCTATGGCTACACCTTC.